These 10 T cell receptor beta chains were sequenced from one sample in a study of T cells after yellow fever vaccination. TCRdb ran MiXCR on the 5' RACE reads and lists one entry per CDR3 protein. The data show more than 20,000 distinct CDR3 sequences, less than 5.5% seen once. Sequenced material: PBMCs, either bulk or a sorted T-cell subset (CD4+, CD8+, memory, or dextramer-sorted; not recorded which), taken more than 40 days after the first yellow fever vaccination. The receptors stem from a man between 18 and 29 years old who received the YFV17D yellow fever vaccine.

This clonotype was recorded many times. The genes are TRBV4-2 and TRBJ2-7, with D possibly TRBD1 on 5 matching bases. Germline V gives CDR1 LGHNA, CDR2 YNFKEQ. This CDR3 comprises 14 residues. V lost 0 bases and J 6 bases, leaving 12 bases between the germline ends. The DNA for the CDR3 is TGTGCCAGCAGCCAAGAGGTGACAGCCGTCGAGCAGTACTTC. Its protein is CASSQEVTAVEQYF.

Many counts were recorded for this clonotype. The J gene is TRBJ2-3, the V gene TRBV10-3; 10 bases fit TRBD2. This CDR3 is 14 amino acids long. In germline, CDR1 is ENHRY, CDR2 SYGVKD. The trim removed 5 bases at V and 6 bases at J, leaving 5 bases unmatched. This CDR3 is CAISILAGDDTQYF. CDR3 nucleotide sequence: TGTGCCATCAGTATCCTAGCGGGGGACGATACGCAGTATTTT.

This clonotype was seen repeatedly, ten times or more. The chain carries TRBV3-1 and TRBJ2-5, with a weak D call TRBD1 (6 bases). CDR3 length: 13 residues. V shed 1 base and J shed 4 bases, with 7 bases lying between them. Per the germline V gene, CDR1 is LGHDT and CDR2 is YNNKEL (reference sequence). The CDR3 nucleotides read TGTGCCAGCAGCCAAGGACAGGTAGAGACCCAGTACTTC. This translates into CASSQGQVETQYF.

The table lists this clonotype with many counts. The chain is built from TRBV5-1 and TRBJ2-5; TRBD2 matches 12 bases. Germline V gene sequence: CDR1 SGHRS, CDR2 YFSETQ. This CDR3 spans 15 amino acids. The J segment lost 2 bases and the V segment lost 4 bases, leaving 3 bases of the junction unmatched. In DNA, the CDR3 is TGCGCCAGCAGCCCCGGACTAGCGGGGCAAGAGACCCAGTACTTC. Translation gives CASSPGLAGQETQYF.

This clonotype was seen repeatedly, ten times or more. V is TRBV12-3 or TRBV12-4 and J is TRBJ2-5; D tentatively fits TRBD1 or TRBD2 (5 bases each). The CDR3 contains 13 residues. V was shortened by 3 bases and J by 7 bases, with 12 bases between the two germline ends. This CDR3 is CASSFTRGATQYF. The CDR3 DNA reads TGTGCCAGCAGTTTCACTAGGGGTGCGACCCAGTACTTC.

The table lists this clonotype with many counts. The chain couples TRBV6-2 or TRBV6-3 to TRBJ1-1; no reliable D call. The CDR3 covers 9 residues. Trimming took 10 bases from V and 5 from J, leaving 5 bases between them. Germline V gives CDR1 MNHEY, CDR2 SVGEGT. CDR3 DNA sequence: TGTGCCATCTGGACTGAAGCTTTCTTT. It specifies CAIWTEAFF.

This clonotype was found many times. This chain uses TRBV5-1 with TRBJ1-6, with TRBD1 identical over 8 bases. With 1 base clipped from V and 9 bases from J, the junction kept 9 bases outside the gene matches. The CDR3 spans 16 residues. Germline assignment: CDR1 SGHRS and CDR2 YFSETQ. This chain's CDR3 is CASSLSPGQETSPLHF. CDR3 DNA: TGCGCCAGCAGCTTGTCGCCGGGACAGGAGACTTCACCCCTCCACTTT.

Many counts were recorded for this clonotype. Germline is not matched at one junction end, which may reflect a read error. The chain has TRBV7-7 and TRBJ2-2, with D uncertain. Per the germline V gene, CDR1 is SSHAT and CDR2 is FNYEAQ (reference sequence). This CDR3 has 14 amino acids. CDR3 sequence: CASSLRLNTGELFF. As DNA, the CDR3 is TGTGCTAGCAGCTTACGTCTGAACACCGGGGAGCTGTTTTTT.

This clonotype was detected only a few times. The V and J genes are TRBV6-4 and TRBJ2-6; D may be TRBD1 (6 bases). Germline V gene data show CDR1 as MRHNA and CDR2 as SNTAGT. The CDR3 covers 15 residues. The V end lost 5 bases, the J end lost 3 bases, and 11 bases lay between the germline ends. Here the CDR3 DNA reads TGTGCCAGCAGTTCTCAGGGGCTTGGGGCCAACGTCCTGACTTTC. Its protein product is CASSSQGLGANVLTF.

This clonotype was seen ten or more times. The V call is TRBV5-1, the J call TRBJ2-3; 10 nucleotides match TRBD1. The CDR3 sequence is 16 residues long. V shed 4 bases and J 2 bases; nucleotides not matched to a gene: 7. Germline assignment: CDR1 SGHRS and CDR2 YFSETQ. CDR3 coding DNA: TGCGCCAGCAGCAAGGGACAGGGGCCAAACACAGATACGCAGTATTTT. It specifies CASSKGQGPNTDTQYF. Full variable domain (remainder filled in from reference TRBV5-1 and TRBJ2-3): KAGVTQTPRYLIKTRGQQVTLSCSPISGHRSVSWYQQTPGQGLQFLFEYFSETQRNKGNFPGRFSGRQFSNSRSEMNVSTLELGDSALYLCASSKGQGPNTDTQYFGPGTRLTVL.